What follows is one TCR beta chain and its context. This clonotype was seen at least ten times. The antigen this receptor binds is unknown. One base away there is no much larger clone; base qualities are not given. These data are taken from a study of regulatory T cells in long-lasting Graves disease (dated by TCRdb to the early 2020s). Background for the entire study: Patients with newly diagnosed Graves' disease had been on antithyroid drugs for under 3 months. Patients with persistent Graves' disease were compared with patients with newly diagnosed Graves' disease using TCR sequencing and RNA sequencing of peripheral blood. The study was registered as a clinical trial and conducted in China. A total of roughly 33 samples were covered by TCR sequencing, comprising approximately 13 persistent and around 20 newly diagnosed Graves' disease patients. Broad study findings and their caveats: The study examined only peripheral blood because the primary lesion, thyroid tissue, could not be accessed. The authors acknowledged the small sample size as a limitation that may reduce accuracy. Only the TCR beta chain was sequenced and analyzed. Persistent Graves' disease patients showed lower TCR Shannon entropy and fewer highly expanded clones than newly diagnosed patients, suggesting clonal expansion. More public clonotypes were shared among persistent patients (2,741) than among newly diagnosed patients (966). Preferential use of TRBV28, TRBJ1-2 and TRBJ2-5 was observed in persistent disease, whereas TRBV20-1 and TRBJ2-1 were favored in newly diagnosed disease.

The intended sense of this specimen's time point label: newly diagnosed GD, antithyroid drugs for less than 3 months. For both TCR sequencing and RNA sequencing, RNA was extracted from PBMCs in TRIzol. The diagnosis of Graves' disease was made according to American Thyroid Association guidelines. The patients came from an endocrinology department in Xi'an, China. Each patient gave approximately 10 milliliters of peripheral blood, collected in an EDTA anticoagulant tube. Ficoll Paque Plus density gradient separation was used to isolate PBMCs, and no additional T cell sorting was done. An Agilent 2100 Bioanalyzer and agarose gel were used to assess RNA quality, and a NanoDrop 2000 was used to measure RNA concentration. V drops 7 bases and J drops 2 bases, leaving 22 bases in between. The germline V gene (reference sequence) gives CDR1 as MNHEY and CDR2 as SMNVEV. CDR3 length: 17 amino acids, cysteine to phenylalanine. CDR3 DNA only is kept here, 51 bases in frame from base 1.

The protocol used for the library was multiplex PCR. Sequencing relied on an Illumina HiSeq 4000. CDR3 regions were amplified by Arm-PCR with iRepertoire HTBI primers to construct TCR beta libraries. Gel purification was performed on PCR products prior to sequencing. As for the authors' bioinformatics: A total of under 80 TRBV and 14 TRBJ segments were identified across samples and were used for gene usage analysis of CDR3 amino acid clonotypes. COPE and FqMerger were used to merge the filtered high-quality paired reads into contigs. BLAST was used to align contigs to IMGT TRBV, TRBD and TRBJ reference genes, and CDR3 was defined according to IMGT. Clonotypes above 0.1% frequency were classified as highly expanded clones. Shannon entropy served as the measure of repertoire diversity, while the Gini coefficient captured V-J evenness. Clonotypes shared by more than one individual were considered public. TCRdb applied fastp at Q25 and MiXCR to the public reads, then kept only in-frame beta chains. Each entry merges the rows of one CDR3 protein and shows their most common DNA and genes. The V and J calls, along with clone size, are taken from TCRdb and not from the paper's own processing. This sample gives about 540,000 distinct CDR3 sequences in total; roughly 14% of them show up just once. The ten largest clones take up under 10% of the sample.

In addition, the sample was reused for a study of T cells in Graves' hyperthyroidism and ophthalmopathy. As described in the second report: Stable Graves' hyperthyroidism was defined as no progression to ophthalmopathy during 18 months of follow-up. The hyperthyroidism patients were between 18 and 65 years old and newly diagnosed, with a disease duration of less than 2 months. Any patient with an uncontrolled infection, another autoimmune disease, pregnancy or lactation was excluded. Diagnoses relied on clinical symptoms, serum thyroxine and TRAb, thyroid ultrasound and orbital computed tomography. A first-round RT-PCR of the TCR CDR3 used the HTBI primer set with the Qiagen OneStep RT-PCR kit. Blood samples also contained most of the expanded thyroid clonotypes (frequency above 0.001), which suggests that blood repertoires may reflect thyroid immune responses. A model built on a 13 V-J signature distinguished ophthalmopathy from stable hyperthyroidism, reaching roughly 88% sensitivity and around 81% specificity in cross-validation and 80%/75% in testing. In validation, the model predicted progression to ophthalmopathy with approximately 70% sensitivity and approximately 74% specificity, a median of approximately 6.7 months before onset. A discovery cohort of around 98 patients, 43 with Graves' ophthalmopathy and approximately 60 with stable Graves' hyperthyroidism, was used to find distinguishing TCR V-J signatures. Prospective prediction of ophthalmopathy was tested in an independent validation cohort consisting of 18 hyperthyroidism patients and some 17 patients who later progressed to ophthalmopathy. The 100 or so discovery patients were randomly split 7:3 into training and test sets. In about six Graves' hyperthyroidism patients, the study also compared T-cell repertoires from thyroid tissue with T-cell repertoires from blood. Following sampling, methimazole starting at 30 mg daily was given to hyperthyroidism patients, and high-dose intravenous methylprednisolone was given to ophthalmopathy patients. Libraries were constructed in a second round of multiplex PCR, after which size selection and purification were performed. Paired-end sequencing of the libraries was performed with 100 bp reads on an Illumina HiSeq2000. Raw data were processed with SOAPnuke, discarding reads with adapters, uncalled bases, mean Phred below 15, or no exact constant-primer or identifier match. High-quality paired reads were merged with COPE v1.2.5, and unique nucleotide sequences were defined as clonotypes. Clonotypes were aligned to IMGT TRBV, TRBD and TRBJ reference segments using MiTCR v1.1. The analysis was restricted to V-J combinations with a frequency above 0.0001, which together covered just over 98% of the repertoires. The TCS score was defined as the ratio of F50 (clonal expansion) to E x V (chaos), calculated using BLOSUM62-based TCRdist between CDR3 peptides within each V-J. Welch's t-statistics and random forest reduced fewer than 550 V-J features to about 13, which were used in a naive Bayes classifier (R e1071). No statistical method was used to set the sample size in advance, and investigators knew the group allocation. The paper describes TCR Vbeta CDR3 sequencing of 135 peripheral blood samples, made up of under 50 ophthalmopathy patients, 70 to 80 hyperthyroidism patients and about 17 progressor patients.

The chain joins TRBV27 to TRBJ2-3; a tentative D match to TRBD1 spans 5 bases. The sequenced sample was peripheral blood mononuclear cells (PBMCs), obtained at new diagnosis, from a patient treated with antithyroid drugs. The sequence derives from a man aged 25 to 45 with Graves disease. Donor details come from another sample of the same person, matched by shared clones. The encoded CDR3 is CASTFHKGRAYTDTQYF. At the DNA level, the sequence is TGTGCCAGCACTTTCCATAAGGGCAGGGCTTACACAGATACGCAGTATTTT.